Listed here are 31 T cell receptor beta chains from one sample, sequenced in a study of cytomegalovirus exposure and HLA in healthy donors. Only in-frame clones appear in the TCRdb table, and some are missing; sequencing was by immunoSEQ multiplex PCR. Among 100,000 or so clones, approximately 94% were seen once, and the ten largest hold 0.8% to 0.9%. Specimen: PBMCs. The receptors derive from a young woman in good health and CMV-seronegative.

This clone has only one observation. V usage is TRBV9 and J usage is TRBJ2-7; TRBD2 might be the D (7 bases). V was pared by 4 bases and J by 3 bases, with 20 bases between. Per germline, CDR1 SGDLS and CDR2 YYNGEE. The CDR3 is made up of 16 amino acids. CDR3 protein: CASSFPKERDNYEQYF. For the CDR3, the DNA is TGTGCCAGCAGCTTCCCGAAGGAGCGGGACAACTACGAGCAGTACTTC.

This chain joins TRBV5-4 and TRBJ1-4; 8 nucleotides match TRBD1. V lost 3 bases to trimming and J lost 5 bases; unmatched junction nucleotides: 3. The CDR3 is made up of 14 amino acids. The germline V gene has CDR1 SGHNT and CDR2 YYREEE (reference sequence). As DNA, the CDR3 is TGTGCCAGCAGCTCCGGACAGGGAAATGAAAAACTGTTTTTT. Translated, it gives CASSSGQGNEKLFF.

CDR3: CASRPPGGYEQYF. Here the CDR3 DNA reads TGTGCCAGCCGACCACCAGGGGGGTACGAGCAGTACTTC. The chain has TRBV6-1 and TRBJ2-7, with D perhaps TRBD1 (7 bases). The CDR3 consists of 13 residues. V lost 8 bases and J 4 bases, leaving 15 bases between the germline ends. Germline loops: CDR1 MNHNS, CDR2 SASEGT.

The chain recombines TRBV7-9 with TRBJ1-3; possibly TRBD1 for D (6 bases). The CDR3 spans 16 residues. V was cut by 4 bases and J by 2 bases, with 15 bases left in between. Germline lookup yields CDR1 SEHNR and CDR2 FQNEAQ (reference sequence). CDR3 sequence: CASSSQGSTTGNTIYF. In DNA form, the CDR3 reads TGTGCCAGCAGCTCACAGGGCAGTACAACTGGAAACACCATATATTTT.

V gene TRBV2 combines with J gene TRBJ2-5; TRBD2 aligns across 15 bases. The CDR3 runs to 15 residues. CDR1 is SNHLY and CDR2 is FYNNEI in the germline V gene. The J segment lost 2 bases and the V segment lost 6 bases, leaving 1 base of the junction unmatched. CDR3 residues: CASRGTSGRQETQYF. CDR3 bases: TGTGCCAGCAGAGGGACTAGCGGGAGGCAAGAGACCCAGTACTTC. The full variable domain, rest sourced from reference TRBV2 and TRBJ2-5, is EPEVTQTPSHQVTQMGQEVILRCVPISNHLYFYWYRQILGQKVEFLVSFYNNEISEKSEIFDDQFSVERPDGSNFTLKIRSTKLEDSAMYFCASRGTSGRQETQYFGPGTRLLVL.

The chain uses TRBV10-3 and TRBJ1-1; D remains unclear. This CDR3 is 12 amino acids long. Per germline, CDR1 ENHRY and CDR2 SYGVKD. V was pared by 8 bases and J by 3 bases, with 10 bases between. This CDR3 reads CAIAVYDTEAFF. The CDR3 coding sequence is TGTGCCATCGCGGTGTATGACACTGAAGCTTTCTTT.

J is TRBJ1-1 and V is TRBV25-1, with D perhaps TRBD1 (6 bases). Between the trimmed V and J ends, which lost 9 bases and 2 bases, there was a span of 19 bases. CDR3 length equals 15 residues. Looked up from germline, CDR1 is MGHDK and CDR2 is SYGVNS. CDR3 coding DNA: TGTGCCAGACGACGGACAGAGACGATCAACACTGAAGCTTTCTTT. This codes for CARRRTETINTEAFF. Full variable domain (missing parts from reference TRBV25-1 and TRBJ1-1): EADIYQTPRYLVIGTGKKITLECSQTMGHDKMYWYQQDPGMELHLIHYSYGVNSTEKGDLSSESTVSRIRTEHFPLTLESARPSHTSQYLCARRRTETINTEAFFGQGTRLTVV.

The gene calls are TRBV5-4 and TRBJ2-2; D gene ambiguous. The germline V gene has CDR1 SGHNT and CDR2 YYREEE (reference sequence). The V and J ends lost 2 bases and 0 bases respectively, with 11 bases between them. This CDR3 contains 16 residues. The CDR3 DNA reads TGTGCCAGCAGCTTTTCTCTGGGCCCGAACACCGGGGAGCTGTTTTTT. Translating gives CASSFSLGPNTGELFF.

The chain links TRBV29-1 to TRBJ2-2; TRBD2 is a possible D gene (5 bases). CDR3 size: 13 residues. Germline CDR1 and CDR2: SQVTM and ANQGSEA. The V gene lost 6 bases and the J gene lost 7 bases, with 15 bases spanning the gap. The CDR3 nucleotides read TGCAGCGTGCGGGCGGGCTGGGGCGGGGAGCTGTTTTTT. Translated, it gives CSVRAGWGGELFF.

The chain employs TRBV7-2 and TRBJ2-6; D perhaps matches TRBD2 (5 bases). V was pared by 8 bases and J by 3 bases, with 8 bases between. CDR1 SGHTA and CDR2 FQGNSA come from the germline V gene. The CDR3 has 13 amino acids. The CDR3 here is CASPADGANVLTF. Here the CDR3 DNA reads TGTGCCAGCCCAGCGGATGGGGCCAACGTCCTGACTTTC.

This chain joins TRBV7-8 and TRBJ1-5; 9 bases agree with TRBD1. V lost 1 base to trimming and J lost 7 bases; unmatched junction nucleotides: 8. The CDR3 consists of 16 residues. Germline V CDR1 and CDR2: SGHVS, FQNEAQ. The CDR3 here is CASSLVATGGMQPQHF. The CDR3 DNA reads TGTGCCAGCAGCTTAGTGGCGACAGGGGGTATGCAGCCCCAGCATTTT.

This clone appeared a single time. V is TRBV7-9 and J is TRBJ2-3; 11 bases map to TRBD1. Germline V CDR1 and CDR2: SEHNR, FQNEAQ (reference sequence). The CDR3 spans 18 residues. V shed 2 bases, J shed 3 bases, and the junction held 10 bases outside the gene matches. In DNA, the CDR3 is TGTGCCAGCAGCTTACCCCGGACAGGGGGCGGTAGAACAGATACGCAGTATTTT. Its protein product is CASSLPRTGGGRTDTQYF.

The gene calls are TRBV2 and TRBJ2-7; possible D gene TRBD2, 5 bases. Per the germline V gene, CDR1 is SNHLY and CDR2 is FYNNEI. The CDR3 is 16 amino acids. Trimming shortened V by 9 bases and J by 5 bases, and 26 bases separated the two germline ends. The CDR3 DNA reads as TGTGCCAGTATCGAGCGAAACCGAGGGTTAGGCGACGAGCAGTACTTC. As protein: CASIERNRGLGDEQYF.

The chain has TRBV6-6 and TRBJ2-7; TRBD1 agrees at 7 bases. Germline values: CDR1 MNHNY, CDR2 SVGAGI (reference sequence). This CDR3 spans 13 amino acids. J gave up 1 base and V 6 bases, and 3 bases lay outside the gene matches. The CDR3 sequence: CASSGDRSYEQYF. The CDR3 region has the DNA TGTGCCAGCAGCGGGGACAGATCCTACGAGCAGTACTTC.

The CDR3: CASSDSSGRDEQFF. The CDR3 region has the DNA TGTGCCAGCAGTGACTCTAGCGGGAGAGATGAGCAGTTCTTC. The chain couples TRBV6-4 to TRBJ2-1; 9 nucleotides align to TRBD2. Germline V gene lookup returns CDR1 MRHNA and CDR2 SNTAGT. V trimming: 0 bases; J trimming: 8 bases; junction bases outside the gene matches: 2. The CDR3 sequence is 14 residues long.

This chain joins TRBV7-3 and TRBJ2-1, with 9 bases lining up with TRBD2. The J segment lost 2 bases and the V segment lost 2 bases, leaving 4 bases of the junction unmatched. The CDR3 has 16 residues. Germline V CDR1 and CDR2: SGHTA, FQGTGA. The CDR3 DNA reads TGTGCCAGCAGCTTACGCGGGGGGGCGACCTACAATGAGCAGTTCTTC. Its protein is CASSLRGGATYNEQFF.

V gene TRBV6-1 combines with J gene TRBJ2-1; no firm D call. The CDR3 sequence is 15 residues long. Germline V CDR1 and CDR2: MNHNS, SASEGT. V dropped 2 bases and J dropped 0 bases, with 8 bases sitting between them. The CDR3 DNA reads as TGTGCCAGCAGTGAACAGGCAGGCTCCTACAATGAGCAGTTCTTC. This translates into CASSEQAGSYNEQFF.

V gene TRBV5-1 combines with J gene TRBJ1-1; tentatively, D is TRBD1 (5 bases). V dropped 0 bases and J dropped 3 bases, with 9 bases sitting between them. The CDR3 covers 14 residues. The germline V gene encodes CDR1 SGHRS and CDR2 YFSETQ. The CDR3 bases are TGCGCCAGCAGCTTGGCAACGGGGGACACTGAAGCTTTCTTT. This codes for CASSLATGDTEAFF.

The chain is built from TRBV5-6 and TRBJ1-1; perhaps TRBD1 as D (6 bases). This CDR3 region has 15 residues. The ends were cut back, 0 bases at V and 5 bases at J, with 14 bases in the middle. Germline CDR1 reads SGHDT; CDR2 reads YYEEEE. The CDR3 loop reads CASSLGTFQGTEAFF. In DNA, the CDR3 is TGTGCCAGCAGCTTGGGAACGTTCCAGGGGACTGAAGCTTTCTTT. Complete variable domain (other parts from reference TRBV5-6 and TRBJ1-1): DAGVTQSPTHLIKTRGQQVTLRCSPKSGHDTVSWYQQALGQGPQFIFQYYEEEERQRGNFPDRFSGHQFPNYSSELNVNALLLGDSALYLCASSLGTFQGTEAFFGQGTRLTVV.

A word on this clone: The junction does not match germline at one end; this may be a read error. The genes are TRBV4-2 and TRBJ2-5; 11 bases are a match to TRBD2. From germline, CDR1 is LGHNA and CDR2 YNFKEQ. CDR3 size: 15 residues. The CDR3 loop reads CASSQDRLAGGLLNF. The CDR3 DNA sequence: TGTGCCAGCAGCCAAGATCGGCTAGCGGGGGGCCTCCTTAACTTC.

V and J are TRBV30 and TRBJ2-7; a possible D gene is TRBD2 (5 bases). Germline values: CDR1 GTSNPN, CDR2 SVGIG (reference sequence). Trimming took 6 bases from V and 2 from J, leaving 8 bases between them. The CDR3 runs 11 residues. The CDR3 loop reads CACGVPYEQYF. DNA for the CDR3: TGTGCCTGCGGGGTACCCTACGAGCAGTACTTC.

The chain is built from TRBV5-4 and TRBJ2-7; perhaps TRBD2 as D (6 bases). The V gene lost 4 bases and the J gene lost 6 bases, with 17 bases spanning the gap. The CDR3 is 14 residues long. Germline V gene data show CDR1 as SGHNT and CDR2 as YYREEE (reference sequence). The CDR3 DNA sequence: TGTGCCAGCAGCGAAAGGGGACTTCTGTCCGAGCAGTACTTC. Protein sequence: CASSERGLLSEQYF. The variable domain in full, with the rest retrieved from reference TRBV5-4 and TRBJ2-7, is ETGVTQSPTHLIKTRGQQVTLRCSSQSGHNTVSWYQQALGQGPQFIFQYYREEENGRGNFPPRFSGLQFPNYSSELNVNALELDDSALYLCASSERGLLSEQYFGPGTRLTVT.

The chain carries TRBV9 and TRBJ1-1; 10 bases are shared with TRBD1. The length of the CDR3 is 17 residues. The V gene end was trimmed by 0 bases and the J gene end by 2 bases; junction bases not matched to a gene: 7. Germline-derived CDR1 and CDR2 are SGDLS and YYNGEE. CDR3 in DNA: TGTGCCAGCAGCGTAGAGGGGGACAGGGGAAGAAACACTGAAGCTTTCTTT. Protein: CASSVEGDRGRNTEAFF.

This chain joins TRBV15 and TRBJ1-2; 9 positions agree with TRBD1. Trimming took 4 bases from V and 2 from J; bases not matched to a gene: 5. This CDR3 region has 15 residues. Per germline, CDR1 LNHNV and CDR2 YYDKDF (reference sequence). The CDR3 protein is CATSITGGVNYGYTF. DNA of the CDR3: TGTGCCACCAGCATTACAGGGGGCGTGAACTATGGCTACACCTTC.

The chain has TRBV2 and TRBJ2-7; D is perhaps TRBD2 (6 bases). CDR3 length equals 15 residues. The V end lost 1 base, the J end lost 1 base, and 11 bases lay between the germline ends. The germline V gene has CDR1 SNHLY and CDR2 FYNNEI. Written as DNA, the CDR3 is TGTGCCAGCAGTGAAGGACTAGATATGTCCTACGAGCAGTACTTC. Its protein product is CASSEGLDMSYEQYF.

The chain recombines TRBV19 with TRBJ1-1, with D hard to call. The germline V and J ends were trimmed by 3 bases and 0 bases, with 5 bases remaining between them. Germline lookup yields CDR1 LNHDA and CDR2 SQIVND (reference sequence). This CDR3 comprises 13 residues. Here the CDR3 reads CASSIVVNTEAFF. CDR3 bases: TGTGCCAGTAGTATCGTTGTGAACACTGAAGCTTTCTTT.

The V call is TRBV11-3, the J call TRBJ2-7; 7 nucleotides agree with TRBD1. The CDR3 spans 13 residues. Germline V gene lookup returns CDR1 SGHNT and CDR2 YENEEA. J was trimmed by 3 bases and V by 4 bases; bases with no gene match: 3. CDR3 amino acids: CASSYGTDYEQYF. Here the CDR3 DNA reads TGTGCCAGCAGCTACGGGACAGACTACGAGCAGTACTTC.

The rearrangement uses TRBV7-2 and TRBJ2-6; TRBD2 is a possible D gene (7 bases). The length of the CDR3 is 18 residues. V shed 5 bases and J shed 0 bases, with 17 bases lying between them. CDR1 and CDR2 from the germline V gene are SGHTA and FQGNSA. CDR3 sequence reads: CASSGVVGGLSGANVLTF. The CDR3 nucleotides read TGTGCCAGCAGCGGGGTGGTCGGGGGGCTCTCTGGGGCCAACGTCCTGACTTTC.

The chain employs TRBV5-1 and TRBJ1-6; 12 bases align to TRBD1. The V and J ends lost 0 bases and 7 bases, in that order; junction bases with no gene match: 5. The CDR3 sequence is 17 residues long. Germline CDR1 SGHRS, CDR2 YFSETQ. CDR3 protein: CASSLVAGTGGNSPLHF. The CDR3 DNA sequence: TGCGCCAGCAGCTTGGTGGCCGGGACAGGGGGCAATTCACCCCTCCACTTT.

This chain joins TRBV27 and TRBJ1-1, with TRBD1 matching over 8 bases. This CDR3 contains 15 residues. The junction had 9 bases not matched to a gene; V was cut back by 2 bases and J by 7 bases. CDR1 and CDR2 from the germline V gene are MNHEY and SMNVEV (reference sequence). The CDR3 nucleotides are TGTGCCAGCAGTTTAGCAGGGGGCGCTTATAGTGAAGCTTTCTTT. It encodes CASSLAGGAYSEAFF.

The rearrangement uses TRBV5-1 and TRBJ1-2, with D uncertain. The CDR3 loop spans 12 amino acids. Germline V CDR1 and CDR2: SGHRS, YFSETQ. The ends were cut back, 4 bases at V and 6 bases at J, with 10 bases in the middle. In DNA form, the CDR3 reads TGCGCCAGCAGCCGCCCAGGTGATGGCTACACCTTC. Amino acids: CASSRPGDGYTF.